One sample yielded the 31 T cell receptor beta chains listed below, sequenced in a study of CXCR3-negative and CXCR3-positive naive CD8 T cells. Notes on the study in general: More hydrophobic TRB CDR3s were found in CXCR3-positive naive cells than in CXCR3-negative naive cells.

No antigens are known for them. UMI-tagged TRB cDNA libraries were built via 5' RACE. TCRdb re-called the 5' RACE reads and catalogs CDR3 proteins one per entry, DNA excluded. This table holds about 110,000 distinct CDR3 sequences. The sequencing sample was made of naive CXCR3+ CD8+ T cells from blood. Subset of the sample: CD45RO-CCR7+CD27+CD95- naive CD8+ T cells expressing CXCR3 (TNR3+). These receptors all come from a human donor in good health. Some clones in this sample may be carry-over from other donors' samples.

The rearrangement uses TRBV6-2 or TRBV6-3 and TRBJ2-7. Germline lookup yields CDR1 MNHEY and CDR2 SVGEGT. The CDR3 covers 11 residues. The CDR3 sequence is CASSTLYEQYF.

This chain joins TRBV29-1 and TRBJ2-1. Germline CDR1 reads SQVTM; CDR2 reads ANQGSEA. The CDR3 runs to 14 residues. CDR3 in amino acids: CSVEADSSYNEQFF.

The V call is TRBV5-1, the J call TRBJ2-7; the D call from TCRdb, TRBD1, cannot be confirmed without DNA. The V gene's germline CDR1 is SGHRS and CDR2 YFSETQ. The CDR3 has 14 residues. The CDR3 sequence is CASSLGTANYEQYF.

This chain links TRBV12-3 or TRBV12-4 with TRBJ2-7; TCRdb names TRBD1, which stays unverified in the absence of DNA. The CDR3 covers 14 residues. The CDR3 sequence: CASSYGTGGYEQYF.

The genes are TRBV5-5 and TRBJ2-7; TCRdb gives TRBD1 as the D gene, but with no DNA this cannot be confirmed. The V gene's germline CDR1 is SGHKS and CDR2 YYEKEE (reference sequence). There are 15 residues in the CDR3. This chain's CDR3 is CASSFRGDTAYEQYF.

The rearrangement joins TRBV7-8 to TRBJ2-1; TCRdb's D call of TRBD2 is untestable without DNA. This CDR3 is 16 amino acids long. Germline-derived CDR1 and CDR2 are SGHVS and FQNEAQ. The CDR3 spells CASSLAWLAGYNEQFF.

This chain links TRBV28 with TRBJ1-5; there is no DNA to check the TCRdb D call of TRBD1. This CDR3 spans 15 amino acids. Germline values: CDR1 MDHEN, CDR2 SYDVKM. CDR3 in amino acids: CASIPQGARNQPQHF.

V gene TRBV7-9 combines with J gene TRBJ1-1. This CDR3 contains 12 residues. Germline loops: CDR1 SEHNR, CDR2 FQNEAQ (reference sequence). CDR3 amino acids: CASSLDPTEAFF. The entire variable domain, with the rest obtained from reference TRBV7-9 and TRBJ1-1, is as follows: DTGVSQNPRHKITKRGQNVTFRCDPISEHNRLYWYRQTLGQGPEFLTYFQNEAQLEKSRLLSDRFSAERPKGSFSTLEIQRTEQGDSAMYLCASSLDPTEAFFGQGTRLTVV.

The chain is built from TRBV28 and TRBJ2-2; the D call of TRBD1 rests on TCRdb alone, since no DNA is present to check it. The CDR3 sequence is 14 residues long. Looked up from germline, CDR1 is MDHEN and CDR2 is SYDVKM. The CDR3 protein is CASERGSIGGELFF.

This chain connects TRBV11-2 to TRBJ2-7; TCRdb reports TRBD1, a call that lacks DNA to check it against. From germline, CDR1 is SGHAT and CDR2 FQNNGV. This CDR3 has 14 amino acids. This CDR3 reads CASSTGQGAGEQYF.

This chain links TRBV7-3 with TRBJ2-1; the TCRdb call, TRBD1, lacks DNA for checking. Germline CDR1 reads SGHTA; CDR2 reads FQGTGA. The CDR3 totals 15 residues. The chain's CDR3 is CASSLGQGEYNEQFF.

The genes are TRBV6-5 and TRBJ2-7; TCRdb's assignment of TRBD1 cannot be checked, as there is no DNA. The CDR3 extends over 13 amino acids. CDR1 is MNHEY, CDR2 SVGAGI, per germline. CDR3 sequence: CASLTGTTYEQYF.

The chain couples TRBV11-2 to TRBJ2-7; lacking DNA, the TRBD2 call made by TCRdb goes unchecked. This CDR3 region has 15 residues. CDR1 is SGHAT, CDR2 FQNNGV, per germline. The CDR3 protein is CASSLSGTGSYEQYF.

The rearrangement joins TRBV28 to TRBJ1-2; the D call from TCRdb, TRBD1, cannot be confirmed without DNA. The germline CDR1 and CDR2 sequences are MDHEN and SYDVKM. The CDR3 covers 14 residues. The CDR3 protein is CASSSLTGVRGYTF.

V gene TRBV7-9 combines with J gene TRBJ2-7; absent DNA, TCRdb's TRBD2 call cannot be checked. There are 17 residues in the CDR3. The germline gives CDR1 SEHNR, CDR2 FQNEAQ (reference sequence). CDR3 loop: CASSLGLAGESSYEQYF.

This chain joins TRBV4-1 and TRBJ2-7; with no DNA, the TCRdb D assignment of TRBD1 cannot be verified. Germline V gene lookup returns CDR1 MGHRA and CDR2 YSYEKL. The CDR3 is 16 residues long. The CDR3 sequence: CASSPLLTGGLYEQYF.

The V call is TRBV20-1, the J call TRBJ1-1. CDR1 and CDR2 (germline): DFQATT, SNEGSKA (reference sequence). This CDR3 comprises 17 residues. The CDR3 loop reads CSARDIITRTENTEAFF.

The chain recombines TRBV9 with TRBJ2-1; TCRdb names TRBD1, which stays unverified in the absence of DNA. Germline lookup yields CDR1 SGDLS and CDR2 YYNGEE. The CDR3 is 13 residues long. This CDR3 reads CASSAGGNNEQFF.

The rearrangement uses TRBV4-3 and TRBJ2-2. The germline V gene encodes CDR1 LGHNA and CDR2 YSLEER. This CDR3 is built from 14 residues. The CDR3 spells CASSQDRGAGELFF.

CDR3: CASSSLQGYEQYF. The chain joins TRBV6-6 to TRBJ2-7; TCRdb selects TRBD1, and the lack of DNA leaves this call unchecked. Germline V CDR1 and CDR2: MNHNY, SVGAGI (reference sequence). The CDR3 is 13 amino acids.

This chain's CDR3 is CASSYRDAPQHF. V gene TRBV6-2 or TRBV6-3 combines with J gene TRBJ1-5. The length of the CDR3 is 12 residues. Per germline, CDR1 MNHEY and CDR2 SVGEGT.

V gene TRBV12-3 or TRBV12-4 combines with J gene TRBJ2-1; absent DNA, TCRdb's TRBD2 call cannot be checked. This CDR3 is 13 amino acids long. The CDR3 spells CASSPPTGSEQFF.

The rearrangement links TRBV7-9 to TRBJ2-7. The germline gives CDR1 SEHNR, CDR2 FQNEAQ (reference sequence). The CDR3 runs to 13 residues. The CDR3 here is CASSLVVADEQYF.

The rearrangement links TRBV29-1 to TRBJ2-7; checking the TCRdb D call of TRBD2 is not possible without DNA. Germline V gene data show CDR1 as SQVTM and CDR2 as ANQGSEA. This CDR3 has 15 residues. This CDR3 is CSATEAGLAGDEQYF.

The chain combines TRBV7-6 with TRBJ1-1; TCRdb's D call, TRBD1, is unchecked because there is no DNA. The CDR3 has 15 amino acids. The germline V gene encodes CDR1 SGHVS and CDR2 FNYEAQ. CDR3 loop: CASSLAGGRGAEAFF.

The rearrangement links TRBV29-1 to TRBJ2-1; TCRdb names TRBD2, which stays unverified in the absence of DNA. This CDR3 region has 16 residues. In germline, CDR1 is SQVTM, CDR2 ANQGSEA. CDR3 region: CSVEFSSGYSYNEQFF.

The chain couples TRBV7-9 to TRBJ1-4. This CDR3 is built from 15 residues. Germline V gives CDR1 SEHNR, CDR2 FQNEAQ (reference sequence). The CDR3 loop is CASSPTGMTNEKLFF.

This chain connects TRBV29-1 to TRBJ2-7. The CDR3 is made up of 11 amino acids. Germline CDR1 is SQVTM and CDR2 is ANQGSEA. The CDR3 here is CSVTLSNEQYF.

J is TRBJ2-1 and V is TRBV12-3 or TRBV12-4; the TCRdb call, TRBD1, lacks DNA for checking. The CDR3 spans 14 residues. CDR3: CASRSEDKGNEQFF.

The J gene is TRBJ2-3, the V gene TRBV12-3 or TRBV12-4; TCRdb picks TRBD1, but there is no DNA to check that call. The CDR3 length is 14 residues. The CDR3: CASTRGGGAYTQYF.

CDR3 in amino acids: CASSLGGDATYEQYF. This rearrangement joins TRBV11-3 to TRBJ2-7. From germline, CDR1 is SGHNT and CDR2 YENEEA. The CDR3 spans 15 residues.